The rows below give T cell receptor beta chains drawn from one sample of a study of shared clonotypes between healthy human individuals. Data came from immunoSEQ multiplex PCR; TCRdb stores just in-frame clones and leaves some out. The data contain nearly 1,000,000 clones, approximately 80% of them singletons. The sequenced sample consisted of memory CD4+ T cells sorted from blood. These receptors were collected from a young man in good health. The CDR3 runs from the conserved cysteine through the conserved F or W. A D gene is named only where the DNA matches it firmly. Rows give clone size only sometimes, using once, few, many, or a class for an expanded clone.

-	TRBV7-2	-	TRBJ1-4	CASSLNRGEWEKLFF	TGTGCCAGCAGCTTAAATAGAGGGGAGTGGGAAAAACTGTTTTTT
-	TRBV25-1	TRBD2	TRBJ2-1	CASTRSGLAGNEQFF	TGTGCCAGCACTCGATCGGGACTAGCGGGCAATGAGCAGTTCTTC
-	TRBV10-3	-	TRBJ2-2	CATEAGKNTGELFF	TGTGCCACCGAGGCCGGGAAGAACACCGGGGAGCTGTTTTTT
-	TRBV28	-	TRBJ2-7	CASRDAHEQYF	TGTGCCAGCAGGGATGCCCACGAGCAGTACTTC
-	TRBV5-1	TRBD1	TRBJ2-5	CASSQGGTGVGETQYF	TGCGCCAGCAGCCAGGGAGGGACAGGGGTCGGGGAGACCCAGTACTTC
-	TRBV6-5	-	TRBJ1-4	CASSYSQYGEKLFF	TGTGCCAGCAGTTACTCACAATATGGGGAAAAACTGTTTTTT
-	TRBV19	-	TRBJ2-2	CASSQQGNGELFF	TGTGCCAGTAGCCAACAGGGAAACGGGGAGCTGTTTTTT
-	TRBV21-1	-	TRBJ1-4	CARNQGVDEKLFF	TGTGCCAGGAACCAGGGGGTAGATGAAAAACTGTTTTTT
-	TRBV7-2	-	TRBJ1-2	CASSLQGWNGYTF	TGTGCCAGCAGCTTACAGGGGTGGAATGGCTACACCTTC
-	TRBV5-8	-	TRBJ1-5	CASSFEQGYNQPQHF	TGTGCCAGCAGCTTCGAACAGGGTTATAATCAGCCCCAGCATTTT
-	TRBV4-1	-	TRBJ2-1	CASSQAPSYNEQFF	TGCGCCAGCAGCCAGGCCCCCTCCTACAATGAGCAGTTCTTC
-	TRBV10-3	-	TRBJ1-3	CAISVRDSGNTIYF	TGTGCCATCAGTGTTAGGGATTCTGGAAACACCATATATTTT
-	TRBV2	TRBD1	TRBJ1-6	CASSSGTEVSPLHF	TGTGCCAGCAGCTCCGGGACAGAGGTATCACCCCTCCACTTT
many	TRBV6-6	-	TRBJ1-5	CASNQGQPQHF	TGTGCCAGCAACCAAGGGCAGCCCCAGCATTTT
-	TRBV5-4	-	TRBJ2-7	CASSRDKGPYEQYF	TGTGCCAGCAGCCGAGATAAGGGTCCCTACGAGCAGTACTTC
-	TRBV5-1	-	TRBJ1-1	CASSRRGGTEAFF	TGCGCCAGCAGCCGGAGGGGTGGCACTGAAGCTTTCTTT
once	TRBV5-1	-	TRBJ1-2	CASSLAAGVDYTF	TGCGCCAGCAGCTTGGCGGCAGGGGTCGACTACACCTTC
few	TRBV7-2	TRBD1	TRBJ1-5	CASSTGVRYQPQHF	TGTGCCAGCAGCACAGGGGTTCGTTATCAGCCCCAGCATTTT
-	TRBV4-1	-	TRBJ2-3	CASSQDRYQTVGQYF	TGCGCCAGCAGCCAAGATCGGTACCAGACGGTGGGGCAGTATTTT
-	TRBV25-1	-	TRBJ2-2	CASRELQDTGELFF	TGTGCCAGCAGAGAGCTTCAGGACACCGGGGAGCTGTTTTTT
once	TRBV6-6	TRBD2	TRBJ2-1	CASSLGSGAYNEQFF	TGTGCCAGCAGCCTCGGTAGCGGGGCCTACAATGAGCAGTTCTTC
few	TRBV11-3	TRBD1	TRBJ2-5	CASSTGQGPPETQYF	TGTGCCAGCAGCACGGGACAGGGCCCCCCTGAGACCCAGTACTTC
-	TRBV5-1	-	TRBJ1-6	CASSGGETYNSPLHF	TGCGCCAGCAGCGGGGGTGAGACCTATAATTCACCCCTCCACTTT
-	TRBV27	-	TRBJ1-5	CASSSLTGLNQPQHF	TGTGCCAGCAGTTCCCTTACAGGGCTCAATCAGCCCCAGCATTTT
-	TRBV5-1	TRBD1	TRBJ2-2	CASSLVGTGDTGELFF	TGCGCCAGCAGCTTGGTTGGGACAGGGGACACCGGGGAGCTGTTTTTT
-	TRBV7-6	-	TRBJ2-7	CASSSPHDRSYEQYF	TGTGCCAGCAGCTCCCCTCACGATCGTTCCTACGAGCAGTACTTC
-	TRBV28	-	TRBJ2-7	CASRTRVLPTHF	TGTGCCAGCAGGACCAGGGTTCTCCCTACCCACTTC
few	TRBV9	-	TRBJ2-1	CASSGPIRGRAPEQFF	TGTGCCAGCAGCGGTCCAATAAGGGGGAGGGCCCCTGAGCAGTTCTTC
-	TRBV5-4	TRBD2	TRBJ2-5	CASSTGLAGVGAETQYF	TGTGCCAGCAGCACGGGACTAGCGGGAGTTGGTGCGGAGACCCAGTACTTC
-	TRBV5-1	-	TRBJ2-7	CASSLYPGVYEQYF	TGCGCCAGCAGCTTGTACCCGGGAGTCTACGAGCAGTACTTC